The 9 T cell receptor beta chains reported below all come from one sample, sequenced in a study of immune cell composition in non-small cell lung cancer. Some clones are missing from TCRdb's copy, which holds only in-frame ones; the method was immunoSEQ multiplex PCR. The sample has 15,000 or so clones, roughly two thirds seen once. The sequenced material came from lung tumor tissue. The receptors stem from a human donor with non-small cell lung cancer.

This chain links TRBV7-3 with TRBJ1-1; 12 positions agree with TRBD1. The CDR3 loop spans 17 amino acids. Germline assignment: CDR1 SGHTA and CDR2 FQGTGA. Trimming cost V 3 bases and J 0 bases; bases outside gene matches: 5. The CDR3 is CASSFGTGGFVNTEAFF. DNA for the CDR3: TGTGCCAGCAGCTTTGGGACAGGGGGCTTTGTGAACACTGAAGCTTTCTTT.

The rearrangement joins TRBV7-2 to TRBJ2-2, with D perhaps TRBD1 (5 bases). This CDR3 comprises 15 residues. Per the germline V gene, CDR1 is SGHTA and CDR2 is FQGNSA. Trimming removed 5 bases from V and 0 bases from J, with 10 bases in between. The CDR3 sequence: CASSLRTTNTGELFF. The CDR3 DNA follows: TGTGCCAGCAGCCTCCGGACAACGAACACCGGGGAGCTGTTTTTT.

The genes are TRBV29-1 and TRBJ1-2, with 7 positions matching TRBD1. CDR1 SQVTM and CDR2 ANQGSEA come from the germline V gene. The CDR3 has 13 amino acids. With 6 bases clipped from V and 7 bases from J, the junction kept 11 bases outside the gene matches. CDR3: CSVGVGGAVGYTF. CDR3 nucleotide sequence: TGCAGCGTCGGAGTAGGGGGCGCGGTTGGCTACACCTTC.

V usage is TRBV27 and J usage is TRBJ2-3, with 11 nucleotides matching TRBD2. This CDR3 region has 16 residues. Looked up from germline, CDR1 is MNHEY and CDR2 is SMNVEV (reference sequence). V dropped 5 bases and J dropped 2; count of bases not matched to a gene: 6. For the CDR3, the DNA is TGTGCCAGCAGTAGGGGACTAGCGGCTATCACAGATACGCAGTATTTT. Protein product: CASSRGLAAITDTQYF.

On this clone: The sample has other DNA sequences that encode this CDR3 too. The rearrangement joins TRBV7-3 to TRBJ2-1; 12 nucleotides match TRBD2. The ends lost 4 bases at V and 6 bases at J; junction bases unmatched: 4. The germline CDR1 and CDR2 sequences are SGHTA and FQGTGA. This CDR3 comprises 15 residues. As DNA, the CDR3 is TGTGCCAGCAGCTCTAGCGGGGGGGCTGGCAATGAGCAGTTCTTC. This sequence encodes CASSSSGGAGNEQFF.

The J gene is TRBJ2-5, the V gene TRBV7-2; D possibly corresponds to TRBD1 (6 bases). The CDR3 is 14 amino acids. The V and J ends lost 6 bases and 4 bases respectively, with 15 bases between them. CDR1 is SGHTA and CDR2 is FQGNSA in the germline V gene. The CDR3 nucleotides read TGTGCCAGCAGGTCCTTTGGGGGCGTAGAGACCCAGTACTTC. This gives the protein CASRSFGGVETQYF.

V and J are TRBV4-1 and TRBJ1-2; 8 positions match TRBD1. Trimming at V came to 4 bases and at J to 0 bases, leaving 7 bases not matched to a gene. Germline V gene sequence: CDR1 MGHRA, CDR2 YSYEKL. The CDR3 totals 16 residues. The CDR3 protein is CASSRRTGTTNYGYTF. The DNA for the CDR3 is TGCGCCAGCAGCCGTCGGACAGGGACAACTAACTATGGCTACACCTTC.

This clone was seen once. The chain links TRBV19 to TRBJ1-5; 7 bases fit TRBD1. CDR3 size: 15 residues. CDR1 is LNHDA and CDR2 is SQIVND in the germline V gene (reference sequence). With 9 bases clipped from V and 3 bases from J, the junction kept 11 bases outside the gene matches. CDR3 bases: TGTGCCAGCACCGAGGGGGCGTATTACAATCAGCCCCAGCATTTT. This translates into CASTEGAYYNQPQHF. Looking up the rest from reference TRBV19 and TRBJ1-5 gives the full variable domain: DGGITQSPKYLFRKEGQNVTLSCEQNLNHDAMYWYRQDPGQGLRLIYYSQIVNDFQKGDIAEGYSVSREKKESFPLTVTSAQKNPTAFYLCASTEGAYYNQPQHFGDGTRLSIL.

This clone was detected only once. The chain recombines TRBV6-5 with TRBJ2-7; perhaps TRBD1 as D (7 bases). The germline gives CDR1 MNHEY, CDR2 SVGAGI. This CDR3 comprises 13 residues. V lost 3 bases, J lost 7 bases, and 13 bases lay in between. In DNA form, the CDR3 reads TGTGCCAGCAGTTATGGAGGGGGCTTGGAGCAGTACTTC. It translates to CASSYGGGLEQYF.